One and the same sample provided the 5 T cell receptor beta chains below, sequenced in a study of T cell clones after liver transplantation. The assay was immunoSEQ multiplex PCR, and TCRdb's table has in-frame clones only and misses some. The data contain tens of thousands of clones, 70% to 85% of them singletons. The source was CD4+ T cells from blood, collected approximately 45 months after liver transplant. The receptors originated from a human patient who received a liver transplant. Some T cells may be supplied by the graft donor.

The chain has TRBV7-9 and TRBJ1-1; D is undetermined. Trimming left V 2 bases short and J 1 base short, with 11 bases between. The CDR3 totals 15 residues. Germline CDR1 is SEHNR and CDR2 is FQNEAQ (reference sequence). The chain's CDR3 is CASSLRSGGNTEAFF. The CDR3 nucleotides are TGTGCCAGCAGCTTAAGGTCCGGAGGGAACACTGAAGCTTTCTTT.

The V gene is TRBV6-6, the J gene TRBJ1-5; 9 bases line up with TRBD1. The germline V gene encodes CDR1 MNHNY and CDR2 SVGAGI (reference sequence). This CDR3 is built from 15 residues. V lost 5 bases, J lost 6 bases, and 8 bases stayed unmatched. The chain's CDR3 is CASSQGQGRGQPQHF. The CDR3 coding sequence is TGTGCCAGCAGTCAGGGACAGGGAAGAGGTCAGCCCCAGCATTTT.

In this sample, this clone turned up once. The chain employs TRBV7-9 and TRBJ2-3, with D uncertain. Trimming took 4 bases from V and 1 from J, leaving 18 bases between them. The CDR3 sequence is 17 residues long. The germline V gene has CDR1 SEHNR and CDR2 FQNEAQ (reference sequence). The CDR3 DNA is TGTGCCAGCAGCTCACCCCTGTCTACCGACCGCACAGATACGCAGTATTTT. This sequence encodes CASSSPLSTDRTDTQYF.

This chain connects TRBV19 to TRBJ2-7; 14 nucleotides align to TRBD2. Unmatched junction bases numbered 2, after V lost 3 bases and J lost 4 bases. Germline-derived CDR1 and CDR2 are LNHDA and SQIVND (reference sequence). This CDR3 spans 15 amino acids. The CDR3 sequence is CASSMGLAGVYEQYF. As DNA, the CDR3 is TGTGCCAGTAGTATGGGACTAGCGGGAGTTTACGAGCAGTACTTC.

The rearrangement joins TRBV6-6 to TRBJ2-2, with TRBD2 identical over 10 bases. Germline values: CDR1 MNHNY, CDR2 SVGAGI (reference sequence). This CDR3 contains 15 residues. V was pared by 0 bases and J by 6 bases, with 1 base of the junction left unmatched. The CDR3 spells CASSYSGLASGELFF. CDR3 sequence (DNA): TGTGCCAGCAGTTACTCGGGACTAGCGTCCGGGGAGCTGTTTTTT.